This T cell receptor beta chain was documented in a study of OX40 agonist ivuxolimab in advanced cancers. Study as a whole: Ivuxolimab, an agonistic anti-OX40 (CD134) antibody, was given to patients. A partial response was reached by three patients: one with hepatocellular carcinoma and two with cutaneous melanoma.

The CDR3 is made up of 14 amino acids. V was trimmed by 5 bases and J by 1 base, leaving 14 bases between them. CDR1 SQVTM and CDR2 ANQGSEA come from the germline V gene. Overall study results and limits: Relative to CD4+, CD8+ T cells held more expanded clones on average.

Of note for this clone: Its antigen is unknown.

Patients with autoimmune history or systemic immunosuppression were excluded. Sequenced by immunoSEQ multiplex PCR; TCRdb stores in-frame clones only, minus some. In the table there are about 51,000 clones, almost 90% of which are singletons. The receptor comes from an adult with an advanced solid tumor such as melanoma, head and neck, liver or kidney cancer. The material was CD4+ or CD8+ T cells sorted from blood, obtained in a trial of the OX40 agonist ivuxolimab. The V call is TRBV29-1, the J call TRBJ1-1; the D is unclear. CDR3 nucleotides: TGCAGCGTTAAGGGTATACTAAAGAACACTGAAGCTTTCTTT. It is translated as CSVKGILKNTEAFF.